This T cell receptor beta chain was recovered during a study of vaccination and CD4 T cells after COVID-19. The junction had 8 bases not matched to a gene; V was cut back by 5 bases and J by 7 bases. The CDR3 runs 14 residues. CDR1 and CDR2 (germline): DFQATT, SNEGSKA (reference sequence). MiXCR, run by TCRdb on the PCR reads, gives a single entry per CDR3 protein. The table lists about 18,000 distinct CDR3 sequences, around 62% of them singletons. The rearrangement uses TRBV20-1 and TRBJ1-2; TRBD1 matches at 12 bases. The material sequenced was CD4+ T cells from blood, taken before SARS-CoV-2 vaccination. The receptor was derived from a human donor who had recovered from COVID-19. This chain's CDR3 is CSAPRDRGLGGYTF. The DNA of the CDR3 is TGCAGTGCTCCTCGGGACAGGGGGCTTGGTGGCTACACCTTC.